These 32 T cell receptor beta chains originate from one sample sequenced in a study of blood T cells in healthy people across ages. Next came a second PCR, run for about 6 to 12 cycles, which used a sample-barcoded 5' primer along with a J-beta primer mix. TCRdb recomputed calls from the 5' RACE reads with MiXCR, one row per CDR3 protein. The sample consists of over 1,200,000 distinct CDR3 sequences, approximately 59% of them appearing once. The material sequenced was blood. These receptors all come from a man between 18 and 29 years old in good health.

This clonotype was counted a few times. The rearrangement links TRBV6-6 to TRBJ1-2; tentative D call: TRBD1 (6 bases). V shed 6 bases and J shed 3 bases, with 17 bases lying between them. Germline values: CDR1 MNHNY, CDR2 SVGAGI (reference sequence). CDR3 length equals 15 residues. CDR3 protein: CASSHLWDIDYGYTF. CDR3 DNA sequence: TGTGCCAGCAGCCACCTATGGGACATCGACTATGGCTACACCTTC.

This chain joins TRBV27 and TRBJ1-1, with 10 bases aligning to TRBD1. Germline lookup yields CDR1 MNHEY and CDR2 SMNVEV (reference sequence). Losses at the gene ends were 5 bases for V and 5 bases for J; bases not matched to a gene: 8. This CDR3 comprises 15 residues. This chain's CDR3 is CASSLNGQGGTEAFF. The CDR3 DNA follows: TGTGCCAGCAGTCTAAATGGACAGGGGGGTACTGAAGCTTTCTTT.

The rearrangement uses TRBV12-3 or TRBV12-4 and TRBJ1-5; 7 positions match TRBD1. The CDR3 length is 15 residues. V lost 3 bases, J lost 4 bases, and 6 bases stayed unmatched. In DNA, the CDR3 is TGTGCCAGCAGTTTGGCAGGGGGGGAGAATCAGCCCCAGCATTTT. Translated: CASSLAGGENQPQHF.

Here the CDR3 reads CASSLAEVSADTQYF. The CDR3 nucleotides read TGCGCCAGCAGCCTCGCCGAAGTTTCCGCAGATACGCAGTATTTT. V gene TRBV5-1 combines with J gene TRBJ2-3; D gene unclear. CDR3 length equals 15 residues. The germline V gene encodes CDR1 SGHRS and CDR2 YFSETQ. Deletions cut 4 bases from V and 4 bases from J, with 16 bases between.

V gene TRBV20-1 combines with J gene TRBJ2-1; D uncertain. The CDR3 contains 14 residues. V was pared by 4 bases and J by 0 bases, with 10 bases between. Per the germline V gene, CDR1 is DFQATT and CDR2 is SNEGSKA (reference sequence). CDR3 protein: CSATSTVSYNEQFF. CDR3 DNA: TGCAGTGCTACTTCTACTGTCTCCTACAATGAGCAGTTCTTC.

The chain carries TRBV13 and TRBJ2-2, with 7 bases lining up with TRBD2. The J segment lost 0 bases and the V segment lost 1 base, leaving 8 bases of the junction unmatched. CDR1 is PRHDT, CDR2 FYEKMQ, per germline (reference sequence). The CDR3 is made up of 18 amino acids. The CDR3 protein is CASSLARDYLANTGELFF. In DNA form, the CDR3 reads TGTGCCAGCAGCTTAGCCCGGGACTACCTCGCGAACACCGGGGAGCTGTTTTTT.

The chain uses TRBV5-1 and TRBJ2-3; D possibly corresponds to TRBD2 (5 bases). The CDR3 has 17 amino acids. Germline V gene sequence: CDR1 SGHRS, CDR2 YFSETQ. Trimming removed 4 bases at V and 2 bases at J, with 20 bases between. The CDR3 sequence is CASSSTEGPEYTDTQYF. Written as DNA, the CDR3 is TGCGCCAGCAGCAGCACTGAGGGCCCGGAGTACACAGATACGCAGTATTTT.

The V gene is TRBV12-3 or TRBV12-4, the J gene TRBJ1-1; D uncertain. The ends were cut back, 6 bases at V and 6 bases at J, with 14 bases in the middle. The CDR3 length is 13 residues. The CDR3 loop is CASSPVPGAEAFF. Here the CDR3 DNA reads TGTGCCAGCAGCCCCGTCCCCGGGGCTGAAGCTTTCTTT.

The V gene is TRBV12-3 or TRBV12-4, the J gene TRBJ2-1; 8 bases fit TRBD2. After removal of 7 bases from V and 8 bases from J, the junction contained 10 bases not matched to a gene. This CDR3 has 14 amino acids. CDR3 nucleotide sequence: TGTGCCAGCACAATACGCGGGAGGTCGGATGAGCAGTTCTTC. This codes for CASTIRGRSDEQFF.

J is TRBJ1-1 and V is TRBV2; the match to TRBD1 covers 9 bases. V gave up 9 bases and J gave up 3 bases; unmatched junction bases: 5. This CDR3 comprises 13 residues. The germline gives CDR1 SNHLY, CDR2 FYNNEI. CDR3 sequence (DNA): TGTGCCAGTATGTGGACAGGGGACACTGAAGCTTTCTTT. It specifies CASMWTGDTEAFF.

The chain carries TRBV5-6 and TRBJ1-2, with no clear D. With 4 bases removed from V and 2 bases from J, the gap between germline ends came to 9 bases. This CDR3 contains 13 residues. The germline V gene encodes CDR1 SGHDT and CDR2 YYEEEE. The CDR3 bases are TGTGCCAGCAGCGCCCACGGAAACTATGGCTACACCTTC. Amino acid sequence: CASSAHGNYGYTF.

The chain is built from TRBV20-1 and TRBJ2-4; D is unresolved. With 4 bases removed from V and 0 bases from J, the gap between germline ends came to 16 bases. The length of the CDR3 is 16 residues. The germline V gene has CDR1 DFQATT and CDR2 SNEGSKA (reference sequence). CDR3 nucleotide sequence: TGCAGTGCTATCCCTTTACATTCCTTAGCCAAAAACATTCAGTACTTC. Protein: CSAIPLHSLAKNIQYF.

This clonotype was detected a few times. This chain connects TRBV20-1 to TRBJ1-3; D perhaps matches TRBD1 (6 bases). Germline V gene lookup returns CDR1 DFQATT and CDR2 SNEGSKA (reference sequence). The CDR3 is made up of 15 amino acids. The V end was cut by 6 bases, the J end by 0 bases, with 15 bases between. CDR3 coding DNA: TGCAGTGCGAGGAACCTGGGACACTCTGGAAACACCATATATTTT. Encoded protein: CSARNLGHSGNTIYF.

V usage is TRBV3-1 and J usage is TRBJ2-4; D may be TRBD2 (6 bases). V lost 5 bases to trimming and J lost 4 bases, with 18 bases between them. From germline, CDR1 is LGHDT and CDR2 YNNKEL (reference sequence). The CDR3 has 16 residues. In DNA, the CDR3 is TGTGCCAGCAGCGTTCGACGAGCGGGCGGAAAAAACATTCAGTACTTC. Amino acid sequence: CASSVRRAGGKNIQYF. The full variable domain, completed using reference TRBV3-1 and TRBJ2-4, is DTAVSQTPKYLVTQMGNDKSIKCEQNLGHDTMYWYKQDSKKFLKIMFSYNNKELIINETVPNRFSPKSPDKAHLNLHINSLELGDSAVYFCASSVRRAGGKNIQYFGAGTRLSVL.

This chain connects TRBV4-1 to TRBJ2-1, with TRBD1 identical over 7 bases. V shed 5 bases and J 4 bases; nucleotides not matched to a gene: 8. CDR1 is MGHRA and CDR2 is YSYEKL in the germline V gene. The CDR3 runs to 15 residues. The CDR3 DNA sequence: TGCGCCAGCAGCTGGGACAGCGAGACGTACAATGAGCAGTTCTTC. Protein sequence: CASSWDSETYNEQFF.

The V call is TRBV27, the J call TRBJ2-2; D may be TRBD1 or TRBD2 (6 bases each). This CDR3 has 15 residues. The germline gives CDR1 MNHEY, CDR2 SMNVEV (reference sequence). V was shortened by 7 bases and J by 0 bases, with 12 bases between the two germline ends. The CDR3 nucleotides read TGTGCCAGCACTTTCGGGGGCCCGAACACCGGGGAGCTGTTTTTT. Protein product: CASTFGGPNTGELFF.

The chain's CDR3 is CSASRGTSGRMGTDTQYF. DNA for the CDR3: TGCAGTGCTAGTCGCGGGACTAGCGGGAGGATGGGAACAGATACGCAGTATTTT. This sequence joins TRBV20-1 and TRBJ2-3; the match to TRBD2 covers 15 bases. Germline-derived CDR1 and CDR2 are DFQATT and SNEGSKA (reference sequence). CDR3 size: 18 residues. V shed 3 bases and J 3 bases; nucleotides not matched to a gene: 10.

The chain employs TRBV25-1 and TRBJ1-4; 8 bases match TRBD1. CDR1 is MGHDK, CDR2 SYGVNS, per germline. This CDR3 has 16 amino acids. Germline trimming cut 4 bases from V and 6 bases from J; bases unmatched to any gene: 10. As DNA, the CDR3 is TGTGCCAGCAGTGGGCTTCTAGACAGGGGAGATGAAAAACTGTTTTTT. This encodes CASSGLLDRGDEKLFF.

The V call is TRBV18, the J call TRBJ2-1, with D maybe TRBD1 (6 bases). The germline V gene has CDR1 KGHSH and CDR2 LQKENI. Trimming left V 3 bases short and J 4 bases short, with 16 bases between. The CDR3 has 16 amino acids. CDR3 nucleotide sequence: TGTGCCAGCTCACCCAGGGGCAGGGATAGTTACAATGAGCAGTTCTTC. It yields the protein CASSPRGRDSYNEQFF.

This clonotype was seen a few times. The V gene is TRBV29-1, the J gene TRBJ2-7; a weak D match, TRBD2 (6 bases). The J call is doubtful: the DNA matches TRBJ2-5 better. Germline values: CDR1 SQVTM, CDR2 ANQGSEA. This CDR3 has 11 residues. The CDR3 protein is CSVREVETQYF. CDR3 nucleotide sequence: TGCAGCGTGAGGGAGGTAGAGACCCAGTACTTC.

This clonotype was detected only a few times. The chain couples TRBV4-1 to TRBJ2-1; TRBD1 or TRBD2 may be the D gene (6 bases each). Trimming cost V 1 base and J 5 bases, with 15 bases left between them. This CDR3 is 16 amino acids long. Germline V gene lookup returns CDR1 MGHRA and CDR2 YSYEKL. In DNA, the CDR3 is TGCGCCAGCAGCCAAGTTGGAGGGGGGAGCAACAATGAGCAGTTCTTC. This codes for CASSQVGGGSNNEQFF.

The rearrangement links TRBV5-1 to TRBJ2-1, with TRBD2 matching 9 bases. Germline values: CDR1 SGHRS, CDR2 YFSETQ. Trimming removed 3 bases from V and 9 bases from J; junction bases left unmatched: 13. The CDR3 sequence is 16 residues long. The CDR3 bases are TGCGCCAGCAGCTCCCAGGTAGCGGGAGCAAGAATTGAGCAGTTCTTC. It encodes CASSSQVAGARIEQFF.

Comments on this clonotype: A read error may produce the germline difference seen at one junction end. This sequence joins TRBV5-1 and TRBJ1-2; perhaps TRBD1 as D (6 bases). The CDR3 totals 13 residues. Germline CDR1 and CDR2: SGHRS and YFSETQ. CDR3 nucleotide sequence: TGCACCAGCAGCCCCCAAGCAGGGGATGGCTACACCTTC. Translated: CTSSPQAGDGYTF.

V is TRBV9 and J is TRBJ2-3; D is uncertain. This CDR3 has 12 amino acids. Trimming left V 3 bases short and J 4 bases short, with 6 bases between. The germline CDR1 and CDR2 sequences are SGDLS and YYNGEE. CDR3 protein: CASSANSDTQYF. The CDR3 DNA reads TGTGCCAGCAGCGCCAATTCAGATACGCAGTATTTT.

The V call is TRBV6-2 or TRBV6-3, the J call TRBJ2-3; D remains unclear. From germline, CDR1 is MNHEY and CDR2 SVGEGT. V shed 7 bases and J shed 0 bases, with 14 bases lying between them. The CDR3 is 15 residues long. The CDR3 sequence: CASTNGGSSTDTQYF. CDR3 sequence (DNA): TGTGCCAGCACTAACGGCGGTTCTAGCACAGATACGCAGTATTTT.

This chain links TRBV7-6 with TRBJ2-7, with D unclear. CDR3 length equals 15 residues. Germline lookup yields CDR1 SGHVS and CDR2 FNYEAQ. Trimming removed 5 bases at V and 0 bases at J, with 14 bases between. CDR3 in amino acids: CASSPVWGNSYEQYF. In nucleotides, the CDR3 is TGTGCCAGCAGCCCTGTTTGGGGTAACTCCTACGAGCAGTACTTC.

This clonotype was counted between two and nine times. The CDR3 DNA is TGCGCCAGCAGCCATGACAACAACTATGGCTACACCTTC. This gives the protein CASSHDNNYGYTF. The chain is built from TRBV4-1 and TRBJ1-2; D gene ambiguous. The germline V and J ends were trimmed by 3 bases and 2 bases, with 7 bases remaining between them. CDR1 and CDR2 from the germline V gene are MGHRA and YSYEKL. This CDR3 region has 13 residues.

The rearrangement links TRBV9 to TRBJ2-1; D is tentatively TRBD1 or TRBD2 (5 bases each). V was pared by 4 bases and J by 6 bases, with 20 bases between. Per germline, CDR1 SGDLS and CDR2 YYNGEE. The CDR3 loop spans 16 amino acids. The CDR3 sequence is CASSPIGAGWGNEQFF. The CDR3 coding sequence is TGTGCCAGCAGCCCTATCGGGGCAGGGTGGGGCAATGAGCAGTTCTTC.

The V gene is TRBV20-1, the J gene TRBJ2-2; perhaps TRBD2 as D (5 bases). This CDR3 is 13 amino acids long. The V end was cut by 7 bases, the J end by 2 bases, with 11 bases between. Germline values: CDR1 DFQATT, CDR2 SNEGSKA (reference sequence). This CDR3 is CSVPDLNTGELFF. CDR3 nucleotide sequence: TGCAGTGTTCCGGACTTAAACACCGGGGAGCTGTTTTTT.

This sequence joins TRBV20-1 and TRBJ1-4; maybe TRBD1 (6 bases). From germline, CDR1 is DFQATT and CDR2 SNEGSKA (reference sequence). The germline V and J ends were trimmed by 0 bases and 0 bases, with 17 bases remaining between them. There are 18 residues in the CDR3. CDR3 residues: CSARDEPQGPPTNEKLFF. In DNA form, the CDR3 reads TGCAGTGCTAGAGATGAACCCCAGGGGCCTCCAACTAATGAAAAACTGTTTTTT.

The V and J genes are TRBV4-2 and TRBJ2-3, with 9 bases aligning to TRBD1. CDR1 LGHNA and CDR2 YNFKEQ come from the germline V gene. The CDR3 contains 19 residues. V lost 3 bases and J lost 4; bases outside the gene matches: 17. The CDR3 DNA reads as TGTGCCAGCAGCCAGGCTGATGCCGGGACAGGGAGGGCCGCAGATACGCAGTATTTT. Residues: CASSQADAGTGRAADTQYF.

This chain joins TRBV6-2 or TRBV6-3 and TRBJ1-5, with TRBD1 matching over 10 bases. V gave up 0 bases and J gave up 3 bases; unmatched junction bases: 2. CDR1 is MNHEY, CDR2 SVGEGT, per germline. The CDR3 length is 16 residues. As DNA, the CDR3 is TGTGCCAGCAGTTACTCGGACAGGGGGTTCAATCAGCCCCAGCATTTT. Translation: CASSYSDRGFNQPQHF.